The T cell receptor (beta chain) described here comes from a study of T cells in Graves' hyperthyroidism and ophthalmopathy. The CDR3 is made up of 16 amino acids. V was pared by 3 bases and J by 4 bases, with 5 bases of the junction left unmatched. CDR1 KGHSH and CDR2 LQKENI come from the germline V gene. What was amplified from RNA transcripts were TCR beta CDR3 regions. HTBI primers were employed in a first-round RT-PCR of the TCR CDR3. MiXCR, applied by TCRdb to the multiplex PCR reads, yields one record per CDR3 protein. The table has some 500,000 distinct CDR3 sequences, approximately 15% seen once. This clonotype was found many times. For Graves' hyperthyroidism to be stable, ophthalmopathy could not progress within 18 months.

Sequencing input: blood. The sequence came from a woman between 18 and 29 years old with Graves' hyperthyroidism. The chain is built from TRBV18 and TRBJ2-3; 12 bases are a match to TRBD2. The CDR3 DNA is TGTGCCAGCTCACCCAGACTAGCGGGAGCCCCAGATACGCAGTATTTT. Its protein is CASSPRLAGAPDTQYF.